The clone carrying this TCR beta chain was detected many times. The data are from a study of T cells in Graves' hyperthyroidism and ophthalmopathy. Regions amplified from RNA transcripts were the TCR beta CDR3 regions. A set of HTBI primers served as the primers for a first-round RT-PCR of the TCR CDR3. TCRdb fed the multiplex PCR reads into MiXCR, producing one record per CDR3 protein. The repertoire has 530,000 or so distinct CDR3 sequences, roughly a quarter of them found once; the top ten carry roughly 12%. CDR3 length equals 16 residues. With V trimmed by 5 bases and J by 0 bases, 9 bases remained unmatched. Germline V CDR1 and CDR2: MDHEN, SYDVKM.

The sequence was obtained from a woman aged 25-40 years with Graves' ophthalmopathy. The rearrangement uses TRBV28 and TRBJ1-2; 7 bases line up with TRBD1. The sequenced sample was blood. The DNA of the CDR3 is TGTGCCAGCAGTCCACGACAGGGAGGGGCTAACTATGGCTACACCTTC. Amino acid sequence: CASSPRQGGANYGYTF.